Described below is a single T cell receptor (beta chain) sequence and its context. The antigen remains unidentified. Exclusion of a patient resulted from uncontrolled infection, other autoimmune disease, pregnancy or lactation. The study based diagnoses on clinical symptoms, serum thyroxine and TRAb, thyroid ultrasound and orbital computed tomography. From germline, CDR1 is SEHNR and CDR2 FQNEAQ (reference sequence). The CDR3 runs 16 residues. The V end lost 4 bases, the J end lost 4 bases, and 16 bases lay between the germline ends. RNA transcripts yielded amplified TCR beta CDR3 regions. Primed by the HTBI set, a first-round RT-PCR was run on the TCR CDR3. TCRdb passed the multiplex PCR reads through MiXCR, listing each CDR3 protein once. The data show 600,000 to 700,000 distinct CDR3 sequences, 45% seen once. This entry belongs to a study of T cells in Graves' hyperthyroidism and ophthalmopathy. The study, taken as a whole, reports: Blood also showed most of the thyroid clonotypes that were expanded above 0.001. Classification by a 13 V-J model distinguished ophthalmopathy from stable hyperthyroidism.

What was sequenced was peripheral blood or thyroid tissue (not recorded which). The chain recombines TRBV7-9 with TRBJ1-4; the D is unclear. The TCR sequence derives from an adult man with Graves' disease, either hyperthyroidism or ophthalmopathy (not recorded which). The CDR3 nucleotides are TGTGCCAGCAGCTCCCCACTTCCCGTGGGTAATGAAAAACTGTTTTTT. The encoded protein is CASSSPLPVGNEKLFF.